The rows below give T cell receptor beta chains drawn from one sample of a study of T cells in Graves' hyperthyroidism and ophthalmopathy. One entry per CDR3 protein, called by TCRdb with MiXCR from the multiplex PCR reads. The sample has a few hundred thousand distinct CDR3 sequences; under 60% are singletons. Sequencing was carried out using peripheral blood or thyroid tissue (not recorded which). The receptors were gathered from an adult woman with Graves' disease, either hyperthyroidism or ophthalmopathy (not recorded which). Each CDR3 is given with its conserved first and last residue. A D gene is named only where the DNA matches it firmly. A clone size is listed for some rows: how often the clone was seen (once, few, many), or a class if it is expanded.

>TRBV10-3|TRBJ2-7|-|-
TGTGCCATCGGGGGGCAAGACGAGCAGTACTTC
CAIGGQDEQYF
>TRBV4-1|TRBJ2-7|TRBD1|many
TGCGCCAGCAGCCAAGGACAGGGTGTTTCGTACGAGCAGTACTTC
CASSQGQGVSYEQYF
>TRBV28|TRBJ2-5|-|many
TGTGCCAGCCAGGACGGATACCAAGAGACCCAGTACTTC
CASQDGYQETQYF
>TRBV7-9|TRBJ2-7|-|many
TGTGCCAGCAGCCCCCGGCCGGGCGGAAATTACGAGCAGTACTTC
CASSPRPGGNYEQYF
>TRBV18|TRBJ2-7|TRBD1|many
TGTGCCAGCTCACCGGGACAGAACAACGAGCAGTACTTC
CASSPGQNNEQYF
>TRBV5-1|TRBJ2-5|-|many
TGCGCCAGCTCCCCCCGGGGGCCGATGGAGACCCAGTACTTC
CASSPRGPMETQYF
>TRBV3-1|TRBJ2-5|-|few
TGTGCCAGCAGCCAAGTAGGAGACAAAGAGACCCAGTACTTC
CASSQVGDKETQYF
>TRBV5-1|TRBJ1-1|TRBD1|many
TGCGCCAGCAGCGGGGGGCCCGGGACAGGGGAAAAGGGGACTGAAGCTTTCTTT
CASSGGPGTGEKGTEAFF
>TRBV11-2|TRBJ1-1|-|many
TGTGCCAGCAGCTTATTCACGGCAAACACTGAAGCTTTCTTT
CASSLFTANTEAFF
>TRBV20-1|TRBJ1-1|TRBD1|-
TGCAGTGCTAGCAGGACAGGGGTTGGCTCTGAAGCTTTCTTT
CSASRTGVGSEAFF
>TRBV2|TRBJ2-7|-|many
TGTGCCAGCAGTGATGATGGTCTCGGCGAGCAGTACTTC
CASSDDGLGEQYF
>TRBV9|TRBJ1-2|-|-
TGTGCCAGCAGCGCCCGAGGACAGAATAACTATGGCTACACCTTC
CASSARGQNNYGYTF
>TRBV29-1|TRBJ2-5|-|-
TGCAGCGTTGCGACAGGGAGGGAGACCCAGTACTTC
CSVATGRETQYF
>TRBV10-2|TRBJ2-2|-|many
TGCGCCAGCAGTTGGGTGGAGCACACCGGGGAGCTGTTTTTT
CASSWVEHTGELFF
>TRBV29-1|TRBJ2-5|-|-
TGCAGCGTTGGCGTAAAGTCGGAGACCCAGTACTTC
CSVGVKSETQYF
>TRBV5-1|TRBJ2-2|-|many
TGCGCCAGCAGCTCCCTCGTGGCGAACACCGGGGAGCTGTTTTTT
CASSSLVANTGELFF
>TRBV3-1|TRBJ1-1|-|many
TGTGCCAGCAGCCATACCCAGGGGAACACTGAAGCTTTCTTT
CASSHTQGNTEAFF